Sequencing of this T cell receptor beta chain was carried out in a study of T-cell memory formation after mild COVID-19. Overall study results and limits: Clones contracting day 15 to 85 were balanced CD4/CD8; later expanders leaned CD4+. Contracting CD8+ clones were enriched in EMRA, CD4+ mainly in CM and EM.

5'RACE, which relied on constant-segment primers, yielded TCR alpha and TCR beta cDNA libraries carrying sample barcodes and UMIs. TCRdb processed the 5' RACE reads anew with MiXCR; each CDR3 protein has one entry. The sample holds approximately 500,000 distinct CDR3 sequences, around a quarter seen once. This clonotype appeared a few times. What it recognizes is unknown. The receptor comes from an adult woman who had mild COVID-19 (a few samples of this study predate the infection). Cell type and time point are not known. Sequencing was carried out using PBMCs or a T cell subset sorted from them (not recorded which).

The CDR3 coding sequence is TGTGCCAGCAGTTTCGGCCATGGGATGGCGACAGCGTGGGGCACTGAAGCTTTCTTT. Amino acids: CASSFGHGMATAWGTEAFF. The rearrangement uses TRBV12-3 or TRBV12-4 and TRBJ1-1; possible D gene TRBD1, 5 bases. This CDR3 spans 19 amino acids. Trimming took 3 bases from V and 4 from J, leaving 27 bases between them.